This record covers a single T cell receptor (beta chain). This record belongs to a study of T cells in localized non-small cell lung cancer. Data came from immunoSEQ multiplex PCR; TCRdb stores just in-frame clones and leaves some out. Of about 77,000 clones listed, about 88% are singletons. V was trimmed by 2 bases and J by 14 bases, leaving 13 bases between them. The germline CDR1 and CDR2 sequences are KGHSH and LQKENI. The CDR3 runs to 13 residues. The rearrangement links TRBV18 to TRBJ1-6, with a possible D match to TRBD1 (5 bases). This material consisted of peripheral blood, taken before any cancer treatment. This clonotype was obtained from a woman between 35 and 75 years old with stage I squamous cell lung carcinoma. CDR3 in amino acids: CASSPTTDSALHF. CDR3 nucleotides: TGTGCCAGCTCACCAACGACAGACTCTGCCCTCCACTTT.